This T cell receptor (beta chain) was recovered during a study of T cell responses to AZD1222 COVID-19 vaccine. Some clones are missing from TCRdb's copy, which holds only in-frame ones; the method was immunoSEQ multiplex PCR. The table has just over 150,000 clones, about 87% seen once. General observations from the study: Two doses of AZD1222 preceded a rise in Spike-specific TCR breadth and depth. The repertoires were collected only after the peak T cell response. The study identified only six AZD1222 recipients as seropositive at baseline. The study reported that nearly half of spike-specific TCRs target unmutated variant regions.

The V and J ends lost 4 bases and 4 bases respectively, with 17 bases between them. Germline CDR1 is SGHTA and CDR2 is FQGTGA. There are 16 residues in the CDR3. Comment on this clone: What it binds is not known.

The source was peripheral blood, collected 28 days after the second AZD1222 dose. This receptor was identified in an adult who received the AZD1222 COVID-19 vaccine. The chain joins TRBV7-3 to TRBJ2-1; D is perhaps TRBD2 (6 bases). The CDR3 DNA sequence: TGTGCCAGCAGCTCCTCCCTAGCGTCCCAATACAATGAGCAGTTCTTC. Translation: CASSSSLASQYNEQFF.